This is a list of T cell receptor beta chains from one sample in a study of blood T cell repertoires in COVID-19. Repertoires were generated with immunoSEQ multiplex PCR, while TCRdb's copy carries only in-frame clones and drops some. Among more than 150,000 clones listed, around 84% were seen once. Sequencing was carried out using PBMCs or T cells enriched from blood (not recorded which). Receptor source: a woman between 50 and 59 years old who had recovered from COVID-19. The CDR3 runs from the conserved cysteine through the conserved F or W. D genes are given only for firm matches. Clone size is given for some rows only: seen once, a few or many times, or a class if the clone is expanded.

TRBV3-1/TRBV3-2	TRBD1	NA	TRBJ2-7	TGTGCCAGCAGTCAACCTAACAGGGGCCGGTGCTACGAGCAGTACTTC	CASSQPNRGRCYEQYF
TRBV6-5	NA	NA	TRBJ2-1	TGTGCCGCCTCCCCACAGGGAGCCTACAATGAGCAGTTCTTC	CAASPQGAYNEQFF
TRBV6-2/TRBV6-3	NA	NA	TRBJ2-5	TGTGCCAGCAGTTACTTGCTCCCCTTCGGCGGTACCTATCAGACCCAGTACTTC	CASSYLLPFGGTYQTQYF
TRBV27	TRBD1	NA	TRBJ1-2	TGTGCCAGCAGTTGGGGGGGACAGGGTGGTGGCTACACCTTC	CASSWGGQGGGYTF
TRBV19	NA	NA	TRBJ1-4	TGTGCCAGTAGGCAAGGGGCGACCCAAAATGAAAAACTGTTTTTT	CASRQGATQNEKLFF
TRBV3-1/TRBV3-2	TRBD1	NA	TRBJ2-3	TGTGCCAGCAGCCGCAGACAGGGGAACACAGATACGCAGTATTTT	CASSRRQGNTDTQYF
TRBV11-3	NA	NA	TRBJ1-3	TGTGCCAGCAGTTCTCCATCCCGGAGCTCTGGAAACACCATATATTTT	CASSSPSRSSGNTIYF
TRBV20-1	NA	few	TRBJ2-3	TGCAGTGCTAGTCCGTCTAGCACAGATACGCAGTATTTT	CSASPSSTDTQYF
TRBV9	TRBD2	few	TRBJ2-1	TGTGCCAGCAGCGCCGGGACTAGCCAGAAAAATGAGCAGTTCTTC	CASSAGTSQKNEQFF
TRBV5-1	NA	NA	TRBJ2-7	TGCGCCAGCAGAATTCAGGGTGGGTCCTACGAGCAGTACTTC	CASRIQGGSYEQYF
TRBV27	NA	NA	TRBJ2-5	TGTGCCAGCAGAAGAGCGGGCCTCTTAAGGGAGACCCAGTACTTC	CASRRAGLLRETQYF
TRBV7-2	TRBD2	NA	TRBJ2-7	TGTGCCAGCAGCTCCAGACTGCCGGGACTAACCCTTCCCCGCTACGAGCAGTACTTC	CASSSRLPGLTLPRYEQYF
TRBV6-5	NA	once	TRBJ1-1	TGTGCCAGCAGTAGCCTGGGCAGTAACACTGAAGCTTTCTTT	CASSSLGSNTEAFF
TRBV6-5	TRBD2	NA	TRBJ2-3	TGTGCCAGCATCCTAGCGGGGGGGCTCCATACGCAGTATTTT	CASILAGGLHTQYF
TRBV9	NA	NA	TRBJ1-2	TGTGCCAGCAGCGTAGGACAGACGCTGAACTATGGCTACACCTTC	CASSVGQTLNYGYTF
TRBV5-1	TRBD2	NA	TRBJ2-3	TGCGCCAGCAGCTTGGCACTAGCGGGGGGCACAGATACGCAGTATTTT	CASSLALAGGTDTQYF
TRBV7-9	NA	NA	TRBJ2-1	TGTGCCAGCCGCCAGACCTACAATGAGCAGTTCTTC	CASRQTYNEQFF
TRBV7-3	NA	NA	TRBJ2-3	TGTGCCAGCGGGAGGGGTTCAAAGGGGGAAGATACGCAGTATTTT	CASGRGSKGEDTQYF
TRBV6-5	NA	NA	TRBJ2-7	TGTGCCAGCAGTTTTAGAACAGGGATGGGGGAGCAGTACTTC	CASSFRTGMGEQYF
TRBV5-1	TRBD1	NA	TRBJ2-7	TGCGCCAGCAGACCTTATATAGCGACAGGGGCCAGCGACGAGCAGTACTTC	CASRPYIATGASDEQYF
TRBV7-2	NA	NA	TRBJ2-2	TGTGCCAGCAGCTCCAGGGTGGCCGGGGAGCTGTTTTTT	CASSSRVAGELFF
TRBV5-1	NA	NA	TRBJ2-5	TGCGCCAGCAGCTTCGCCCAGGGCTTCGGTGAGACCCAGTACTTC	CASSFAQGFGETQYF
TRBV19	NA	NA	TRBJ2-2	TGTGCCAGTAGTATGGGGGGTCCGACCGGGGAGCTGTTTTTT	CASSMGGPTGELFF
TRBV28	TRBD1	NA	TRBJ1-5	TGTGCCAGCAGTGCTACAGGGGGGGGTCAGCCCCAGCATTTT	CASSATGGGQPQHF
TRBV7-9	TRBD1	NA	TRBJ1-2	TGTGCCAGCAGCTTAGAAGACAGGGCACGGGGCTACACCTTC	CASSLEDRARGYTF
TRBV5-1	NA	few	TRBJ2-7	TGCGCCAGCAGCTTACAGGGCCAGGAATACGAGCAGTACTTC	CASSLQGQEYEQYF
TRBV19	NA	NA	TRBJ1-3	TGTGCCAGCAGGGGCTCTGGAAACACCATATATTTT	CASRGSGNTIYF
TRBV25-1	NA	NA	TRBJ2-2	TGTGCCAGCAGTCAGGTCACCGGGGAGCTGTTTTTT	CASSQVTGELFF
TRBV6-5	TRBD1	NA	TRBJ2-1	TGTGCCAGCAGGCGGACAGGGGTCTTTGGCAATGAGCAGTTCTTC	CASRRTGVFGNEQFF
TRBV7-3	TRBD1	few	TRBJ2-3	TGTGCCAGCAGCCTCGGACAGGGTGGGTTTGGCACAGATACGCAGTATTTT	CASSLGQGGFGTDTQYF
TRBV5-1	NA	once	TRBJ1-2	TGCGCCAGCAGCTTGGTGTTCGGTCAGGGCAACTATGGCTACACCTTC	CASSLVFGQGNYGYTF
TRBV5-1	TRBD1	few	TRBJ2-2	TGCGCCAGCAGCCCACAGGGGGCCACCGGGGAGCTGTTTTTT	CASSPQGATGELFF
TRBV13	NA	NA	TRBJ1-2	TGTGCCAGCAGCTTAGAGGGGTCTATTAATAACTATGGCTACACCTTC	CASSLEGSINNYGYTF
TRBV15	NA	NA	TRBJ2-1	TGTGCCACCAGCCGCGACAGCTACCCCTACAATGAGCAGTTCTTC	CATSRDSYPYNEQFF
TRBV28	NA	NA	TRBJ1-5	TGTGCCAGCAGTTGGGGGGGGAAGGGAATGGGTTATAGCAATCAGCCCCAGCATTTT	CASSWGGKGMGYSNQPQHF